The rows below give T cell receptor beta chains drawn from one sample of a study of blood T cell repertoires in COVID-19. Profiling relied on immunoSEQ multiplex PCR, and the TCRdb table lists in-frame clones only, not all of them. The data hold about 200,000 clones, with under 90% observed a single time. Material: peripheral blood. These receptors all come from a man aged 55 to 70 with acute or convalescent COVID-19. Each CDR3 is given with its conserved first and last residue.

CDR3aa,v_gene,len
CASSTLAVSSYNEQFF,TRBV5-1,16
CASSENRDTDTQYF,TRBV2,14
CASSIYDRGTEAFF,TRBV19,14
CASSVRDFNEQFF,TRBV9,13
CASSPRYSSYEQYF,TRBV7-9,14
CASSPDRDRAFF,TRBV28,12
CSVGADSRTEAFF,TRBV29-1,13
CASKPSATNEKLFF,TRBV6-5,14
CASYRLASKETQYF,TRBV6-5,14
CASSAKGGVGTEAFF,TRBV9,15
CASSYGQGNGPQHF,TRBV6-6,14
CASSLVGASASNEQFF,TRBV7-2,16
CASSLRGWASDEQFF,TRBV5-1,15
CASSVSTDTQYF,TRBV12-3/TRBV12-4,12
CASSLDFGGANEQFF,TRBV11-1,15
CSVIDFTSREQYF,TRBV29-1,13
CASSTRLAGVADTQYF,TRBV19,16
CASSHLADSSYEQYF,TRBV4-1,15
CASSFSPSSYNEQFF,TRBV27,15
CASSTGTGRNTEAFF,TRBV11-1,15
CASSEAGTPNNQPQHF,TRBV6-1,16
CASSGAGTSGGRSYEQYF,TRBV9,18
CASSDRGLEAFF,TRBV2,12
CASSSGVAEQFF,TRBV12-3/TRBV12-4,12
CASKPDREGNQPQHF,TRBV6-5,15
CAISESRVNTEAFF,TRBV10-3,14
CASGLEGNEQFF,TRBV12-5,12
CASSYGANQPQHF,TRBV6-2/TRBV6-3,13
CAISEGAKRGYEQYF,TRBV10-3,15
CASSRQGWETQYF,TRBV19,13
CASSTGTSGTQYF,TRBV7-2,13
CASTLTGGRTDTQYF,TRBV6-6,15
CASGLVLWDSAYEQYF,TRBV12-5,16
CASRKLAGETQYF,TRBV2,13
CASSILNTGELFF,TRBV19,13
CASSVGLERTEAFF,TRBV9,14
CASSHLGVGELFF,TRBV3-1/TRBV3-2,13
CASTAGGLGYTF,TRBV12-3/TRBV12-4,12
CASSPRGRAGDTQYF,TRBV5-6,15
CASSSGGGGNQPQHF,TRBV6-2/TRBV6-3,15
CASSYSGRTEAFF,TRBV6-2/TRBV6-3,13
CASSETGLRAYEQYF,TRBV19,15
CASSVEGVGDTEAFF,TRBV2,15
CATSDLEGTRSSGNTIYF,TRBV24-1,18
CASSPRDRAGANVLTF,TRBV4-2,16
CASGIQVSGANVLTF,TRBV5-5,15